The 5 T cell receptor beta chains in this list originate from one sample, sequenced in a study of T cells in Graves' hyperthyroidism and ophthalmopathy. Amplification of TCR beta CDR3 regions was performed using RNA transcripts as template. Using the HTBI primer set, a first-round RT-PCR was run on the TCR CDR3. Via MiXCR, TCRdb re-called the multiplex PCR reads, giving one row per CDR3 protein. The table has a few hundred thousand distinct CDR3 sequences, roughly 22% seen once. The sample comprised blood. Receptor source: a man aged 25-40 years with Graves' ophthalmopathy.

There are a few counts of this clonotype. The J gene is TRBJ2-2, the V gene TRBV5-1; D ambiguous. CDR1 is SGHRS and CDR2 is YFSETQ in the germline V gene. The CDR3 is 18 residues long. The V gene lost 4 bases and the J gene lost 2 bases, with 21 bases spanning the gap. The CDR3, as DNA: TGCGCCAGCAGCCCCCCTGGGCGGACCGCGGTTAACACCGGGGAGCTGTTTTTT. Residues: CASSPPGRTAVNTGELFF.

The chain's CDR3 is CASSIRQGTSYTF. The CDR3 nucleotides read TGTGCCAGCAGCATTCGACAGGGGACCAGCTACACCTTC. This chain uses TRBV5-4 with TRBJ1-2; 8 positions agree with TRBD1. CDR1 is SGHNT and CDR2 is YYREEE in the germline V gene (reference sequence). This CDR3 has 13 residues. J was trimmed by 9 bases and V by 4 bases; bases with no gene match: 8.

The chain employs TRBV6-1 and TRBJ2-1, with D hard to call. Germline lookup yields CDR1 MNHNS and CDR2 SASEGT. The CDR3 extends over 16 amino acids. The V and J ends lost 7 bases and 0 bases respectively, with 16 bases between them. The CDR3 coding sequence is TGTGCCAGCAACCGACCAGCGTCCAGCTCCTACAATGAGCAGTTCTTC. The encoded protein is CASNRPASSSYNEQFF.

The genes are TRBV10-3 and TRBJ2-5; 7 bases map to TRBD1. The CDR3 is 13 amino acids. Germline V gene data show CDR1 as ENHRY and CDR2 as SYGVKD. With 6 bases clipped from V and 3 bases from J, the junction kept 4 bases outside the gene matches. The DNA of the CDR3 is TGTGCCATCAGGATTACAGGGGAAGAGACCCAGTACTTC. It yields the protein CAIRITGEETQYF.

V gene TRBV11-2 combines with J gene TRBJ1-2, with D possibly TRBD1 on 5 matching bases. V lost 5 bases, J lost 1 base, and 11 bases lay in between. This CDR3 spans 14 amino acids. Germline CDR1 and CDR2: SGHAT and FQNNGV. The CDR3 here is CASSNYGGNYGYTF. The CDR3 nucleotides read TGTGCCAGCAGCAACTACGGGGGTAACTATGGCTACACCTTC. Full variable domain (outside the CDR3, taken from reference TRBV11-2 and TRBJ1-2): EAGVAQSPRYKIIEKRQSVAFWCNPISGHATLYWYQQILGQGPKLLIQFQNNGVVDDSQLPKDRFSAERLKGVDSTLKIQPAKLEDSAVYLCASSNYGGNYGYTFGSGTRLTVV.